This T cell receptor (beta chain) was sequenced during a study of cytomegalovirus exposure and HLA in healthy donors. Germline V gene lookup returns CDR1 KGHSH and CDR2 LQKENI. The V segment lost 6 bases and the J segment 2 bases; nucleotides outside the gene matches: 5. The CDR3 sequence is 14 residues long. Amplification used 60 Vbeta primers and 13 Jbeta primers. The protocol was immunoSEQ multiplex PCR, while the TCRdb copy is restricted to in-frame clones and leaves out a portion. The table has about 130,000 clones, approximately 79% seen once. The study's findings and limits: The study found most TCR sequences rare, yet found some public TCRs in many donors.

With regard to this clone: Its cognate antigen is unknown.

The TCR comes from a man aged 40-50 years in good health and CMV-seropositive. The sample was PBMCs. This chain connects TRBV18 to TRBJ1-2; 8 bases map to TRBD1. CDR3 in amino acids: CASSTGQGNYGYTF. The CDR3, as DNA: TGTGCCAGCTCCACCGGACAGGGAAACTATGGCTACACCTTC. The full variable domain, its missing parts supplied by reference TRBV18 and TRBJ1-2, is NAGVMQNPRHLVRRRGQEARLRCSPMKGHSHVYWYRQLPEEGLKFMVYLQKENIIDESGMPKERFSAEFPKEGPSILRIQQVVRGDSAAYFCASSTGQGNYGYTFGSGTRLTVV.